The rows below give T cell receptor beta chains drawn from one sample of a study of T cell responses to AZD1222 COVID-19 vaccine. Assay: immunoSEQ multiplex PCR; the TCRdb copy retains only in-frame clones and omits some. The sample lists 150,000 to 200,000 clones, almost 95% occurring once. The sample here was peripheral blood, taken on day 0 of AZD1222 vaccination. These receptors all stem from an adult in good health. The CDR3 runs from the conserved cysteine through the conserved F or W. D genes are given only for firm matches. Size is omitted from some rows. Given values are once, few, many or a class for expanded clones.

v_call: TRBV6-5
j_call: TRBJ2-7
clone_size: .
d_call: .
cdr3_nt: TGTGCCAGCAGCCACGGGACCCTCTACGAGCAGTACTTC
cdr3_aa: CASSHGTLYEQYF

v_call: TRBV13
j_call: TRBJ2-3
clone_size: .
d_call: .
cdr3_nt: TGTGCCAGCAGCTTAAGAAAGAGGCTCGCAGATACGCAGTATTTT
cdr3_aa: CASSLRKRLADTQYF

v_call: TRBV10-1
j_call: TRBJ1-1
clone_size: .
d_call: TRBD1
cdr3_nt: TGCGCCAGCAGTGAGCGGCGGACAGGGTATCGAGGGACTGAAGCTTTCTTT
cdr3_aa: CASSERRTGYRGTEAFF

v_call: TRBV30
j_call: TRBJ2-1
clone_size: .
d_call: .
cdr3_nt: TGTGCCTGGGAGGCCGGGTTGAAGCAGTTCTTC
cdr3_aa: CAWEAGLKQFF

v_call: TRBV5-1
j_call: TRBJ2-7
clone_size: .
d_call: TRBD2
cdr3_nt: TGCGCCAGCAGCGAACGGCGGGAGGCAACCTACGAGCAGTACTTC
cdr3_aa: CASSERREATYEQYF

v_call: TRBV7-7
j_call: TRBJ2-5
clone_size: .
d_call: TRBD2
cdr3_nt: TGTGCTAGCAGCTTAGTTGGTAGCGGGAGTATGGAGACCCAGTACTTC
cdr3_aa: CASSLVGSGSMETQYF

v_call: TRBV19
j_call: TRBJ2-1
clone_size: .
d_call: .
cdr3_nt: TGTGCCAGTAGTCCAAGGGCCCTATACAATGAGCAGTTCTTC
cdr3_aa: CASSPRALYNEQFF

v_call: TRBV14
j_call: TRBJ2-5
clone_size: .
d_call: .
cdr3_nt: TGTGCCAGCAGCCCGCTCGACCGGAGAGGGGAGACCCAGTACTTC
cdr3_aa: CASSPLDRRGETQYF

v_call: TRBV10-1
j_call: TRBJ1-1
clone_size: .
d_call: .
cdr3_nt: TGCGCCAGCAGTCGGGACATTATGAACACTGAAGCTTTCTTT
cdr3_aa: CASSRDIMNTEAFF

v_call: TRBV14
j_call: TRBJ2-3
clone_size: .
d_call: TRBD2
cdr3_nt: TGTGCCAGCAGCCAACGGCTAGCGGGAACAGATACGCAGTATTTT
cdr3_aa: CASSQRLAGTDTQYF

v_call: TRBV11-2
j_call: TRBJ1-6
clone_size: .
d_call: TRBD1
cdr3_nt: TGTGCCAGCAGCCCTAGGACAGGGTCCGGTAATTCACCCCTCCACTTT
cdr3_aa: CASSPRTGSGNSPLHF

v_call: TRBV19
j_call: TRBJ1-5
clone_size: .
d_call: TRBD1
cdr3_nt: TGTGCCAGTACCTTGACAGGGCATCAGCCCCAGCATTTT
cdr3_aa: CASTLTGHQPQHF

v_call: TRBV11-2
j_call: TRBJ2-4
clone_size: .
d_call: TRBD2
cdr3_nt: TGTGCCAGCAGCTTGTATGGACTAGCGGGATCTCGGGCCAAAAACATTCAGTACTTC
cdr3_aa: CASSLYGLAGSRAKNIQYF

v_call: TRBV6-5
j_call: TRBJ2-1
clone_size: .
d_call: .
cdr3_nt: TGTGCCAGCACCGAGATTCGGACTGAGCAGTTCTTC
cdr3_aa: CASTEIRTEQFF

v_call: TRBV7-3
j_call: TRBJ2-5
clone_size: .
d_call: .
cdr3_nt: TGTGCCAGCAGCACTCGCCCCCAGGAGACCCAGTACTTC
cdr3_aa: CASSTRPQETQYF

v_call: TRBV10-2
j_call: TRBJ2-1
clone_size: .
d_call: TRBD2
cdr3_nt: TGCGCCAGCAGTGAGACTAGCGGGGTTTCCTACAATGAGCAGTTCTTC
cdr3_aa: CASSETSGVSYNEQFF

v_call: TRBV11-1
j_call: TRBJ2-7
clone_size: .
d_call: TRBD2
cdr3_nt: TGTGCCAGCAGCATAGCGGGCCCCTACGAGCAGTACTTC
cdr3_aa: CASSIAGPYEQYF

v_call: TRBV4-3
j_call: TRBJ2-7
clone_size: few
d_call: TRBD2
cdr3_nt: TGCGCCAGCAGCCAAGGACTAGCGGGATCTTCCGAGCAGTACTTC
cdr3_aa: CASSQGLAGSSEQYF

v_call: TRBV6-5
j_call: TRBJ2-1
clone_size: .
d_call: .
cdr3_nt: TGTGCCAGCAGTTTGAGGGGGGCTGAGCAGTTCTTC
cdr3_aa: CASSLRGAEQFF

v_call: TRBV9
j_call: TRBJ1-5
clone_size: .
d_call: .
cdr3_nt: TGTGCCAGCAGGCGGAAGGTCAATAGCAATCAGCCCCAGCATTTT
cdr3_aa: CASRRKVNSNQPQHF

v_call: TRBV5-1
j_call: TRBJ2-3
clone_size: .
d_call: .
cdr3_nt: TGCGCCAGCAGCTTGATCGGGGCCAGCACAGATACGCAGTATTTT
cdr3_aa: CASSLIGASTDTQYF

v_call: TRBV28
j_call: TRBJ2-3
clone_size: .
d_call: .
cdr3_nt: TGTGCCAGCAGAAGGTATTCGGGCCGCACAGATACGCAGTATTTT
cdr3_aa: CASRRYSGRTDTQYF

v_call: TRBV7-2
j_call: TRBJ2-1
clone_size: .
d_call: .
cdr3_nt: TGTGCCAGCAGCTTGACCACAGGACTTGAGGAGTTCTTC
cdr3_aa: CASSLTTGLEEFF

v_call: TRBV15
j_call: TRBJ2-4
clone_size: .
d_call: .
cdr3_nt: TGTGCCACCAGCAGGGGGACTGATCGGGCCAAAAACATTCAGTACTTC
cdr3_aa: CATSRGTDRAKNIQYF

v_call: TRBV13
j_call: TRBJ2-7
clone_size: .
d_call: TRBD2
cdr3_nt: TGTGCCAGCAGCTCCGCCTTGGGACTAGCGGGAGTGATCTCCTACGAGCAGTACTTC
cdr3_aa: CASSSALGLAGVISYEQYF

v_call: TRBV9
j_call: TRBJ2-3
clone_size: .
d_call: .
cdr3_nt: TGTGCCAGCAGCGTAGTGGTAGCGGATACAGATACGCAGTATTTT
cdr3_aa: CASSVVVADTDTQYF

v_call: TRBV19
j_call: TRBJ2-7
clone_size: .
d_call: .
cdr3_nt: TGTGCCAGTAGTATTCGTCGGGGCGAGCAGTACTTC
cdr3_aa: CASSIRRGEQYF

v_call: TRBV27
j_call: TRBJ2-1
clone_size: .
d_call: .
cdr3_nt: TGTGCCAGCGGTAGTGGAGCCCCTAGGTATGAGCAGTTCTTC
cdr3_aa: CASGSGAPRYEQFF

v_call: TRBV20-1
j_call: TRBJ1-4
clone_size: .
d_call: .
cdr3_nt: TGCAGTGCCAGTTTACCTAATGAAAAACTGTTTTTT
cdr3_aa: CSASLPNEKLFF

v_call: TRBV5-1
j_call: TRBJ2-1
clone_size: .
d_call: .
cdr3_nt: TGCGCCAGCAGCTCCAATGTAGGCAATGAGCAGTTCTTC
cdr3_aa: CASSSNVGNEQFF

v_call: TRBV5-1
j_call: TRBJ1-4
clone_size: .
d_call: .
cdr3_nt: TGCGCCAGCCAAAGGGACGGCTCCATTAATGAAAAACTGTTTTTT
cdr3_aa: CASQRDGSINEKLFF

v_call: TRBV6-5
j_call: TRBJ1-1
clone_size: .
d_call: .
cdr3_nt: TGTGCCGCCAGGGAGGGCACTGAAGCTTTCTTT
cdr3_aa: CAAREGTEAFF

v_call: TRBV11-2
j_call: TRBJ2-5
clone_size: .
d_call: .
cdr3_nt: TGTGCCAGCAGACCCACACTAGCAGCAGAGACCCAGTACTTC
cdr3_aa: CASRPTLAAETQYF

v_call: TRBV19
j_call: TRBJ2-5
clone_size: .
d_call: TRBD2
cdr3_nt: TGTGCCAGTAGTACGGGACTAGCGGGTTCCGAGACCCAGTACTTC
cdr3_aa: CASSTGLAGSETQYF

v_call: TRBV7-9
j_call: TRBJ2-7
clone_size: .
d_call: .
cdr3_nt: TGTGCCAGCAGCTCAGGGGCCGGGCAGTACTTC
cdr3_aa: CASSSGAGQYF

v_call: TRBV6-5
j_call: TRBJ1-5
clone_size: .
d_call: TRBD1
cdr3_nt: TGTGCCAGCAGTACCCGGACAGGGTTAACGCCCCAGCATTTT
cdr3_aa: CASSTRTGLTPQHF

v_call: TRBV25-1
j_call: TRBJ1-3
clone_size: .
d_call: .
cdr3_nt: TGTGCCAGCAGTGCAAAGTGGACGAACTCTGGAAACACCATATATTTT
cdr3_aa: CASSAKWTNSGNTIYF

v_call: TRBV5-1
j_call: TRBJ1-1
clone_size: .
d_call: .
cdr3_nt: TGCGCCAGCAGCACCCACAGGGATGTGAACACTGAAGCTTTCTTT
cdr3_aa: CASSTHRDVNTEAFF

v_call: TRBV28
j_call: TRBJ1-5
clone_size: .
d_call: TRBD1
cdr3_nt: TGTGCCAGCAACTTAGGGGGCGGGGGTCAGCCCCAGCATTTT
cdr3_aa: CASNLGGGGQPQHF

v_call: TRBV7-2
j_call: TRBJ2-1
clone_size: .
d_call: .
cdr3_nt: TGTGCCAGCAGCCAGGGGACGGACAATGAGCAGTTCTTC
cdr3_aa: CASSQGTDNEQFF

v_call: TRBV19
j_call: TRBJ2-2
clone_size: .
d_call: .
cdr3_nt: TGTGCCAGTAGTATCGGGGTTTACACCGGGGAGCTGTTTTTT
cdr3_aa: CASSIGVYTGELFF

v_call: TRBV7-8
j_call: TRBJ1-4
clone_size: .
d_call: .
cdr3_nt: TGTGCCAGCAGCTCATACAGGGAAACTAATGAAAAACTGTTTTTT
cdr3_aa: CASSSYRETNEKLFF

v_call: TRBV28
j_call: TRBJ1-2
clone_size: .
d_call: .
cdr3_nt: TGTGCCAGCAGAGACCCGGGCCGCCCCTATGGCTACACCTTC
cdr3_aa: CASRDPGRPYGYTF

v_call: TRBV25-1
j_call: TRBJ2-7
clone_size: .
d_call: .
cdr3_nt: TGTGCCAGCACGGACGGCTCCTACGAGCAGTACTTC
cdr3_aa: CASTDGSYEQYF

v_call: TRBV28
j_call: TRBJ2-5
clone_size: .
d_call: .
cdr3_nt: TGTGCCAGCAGTGTCGGGCCGTCGTACCAAGAGACCCAGTACTTC
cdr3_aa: CASSVGPSYQETQYF

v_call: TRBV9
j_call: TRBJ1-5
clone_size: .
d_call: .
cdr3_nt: TGTGCCAGCAGCTTAACCGGGACCCACAATCAGCCCCAGCATTTT
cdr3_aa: CASSLTGTHNQPQHF

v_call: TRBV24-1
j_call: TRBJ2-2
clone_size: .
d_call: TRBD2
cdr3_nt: TGTGCCACCAGTACGGGACTAGCGGGAGTTGGTAACGGGGAGCTGTTTTTT
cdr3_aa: CATSTGLAGVGNGELFF

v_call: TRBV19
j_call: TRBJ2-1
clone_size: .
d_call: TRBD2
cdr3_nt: TGTGCCAGTAGTATAGTGCGCGGGAGGAACAATGAGCAGTTCTTC
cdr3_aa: CASSIVRGRNNEQFF

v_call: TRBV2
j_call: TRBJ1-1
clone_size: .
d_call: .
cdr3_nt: TGTGCCAGCAGTGAGGGGCTTAACACTGAAGCTTTCTTT
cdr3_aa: CASSEGLNTEAFF

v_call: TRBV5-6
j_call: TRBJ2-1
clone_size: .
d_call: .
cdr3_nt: TGTGCCAGCAGCTTGGGGTCTACCGTGGGGCAGTTCTTC
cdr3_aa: CASSLGSTVGQFF

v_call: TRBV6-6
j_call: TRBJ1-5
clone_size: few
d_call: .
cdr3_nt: TGTGCCAGCAGTTACTCGGTCGGGAGGGGCAATCAGCCCCAGCATTTT
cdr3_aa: CASSYSVGRGNQPQHF

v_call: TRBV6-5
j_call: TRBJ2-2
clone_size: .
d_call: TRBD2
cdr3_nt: TGTGCCAGCTCCGGGACTAGTGGGGTCGGGGAGCTGTTTTTT
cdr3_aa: CASSGTSGVGELFF

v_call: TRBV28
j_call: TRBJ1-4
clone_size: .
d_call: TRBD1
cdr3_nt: TGTGCCAGCAGTTTTACAGGGGAGAAACTGTTTTTT
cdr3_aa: CASSFTGEKLFF

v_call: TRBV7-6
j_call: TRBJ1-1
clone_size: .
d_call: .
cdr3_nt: TGTGCCAGCAGCTCGGGACAGAACACTGAAGCTTTCTTT
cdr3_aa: CASSSGQNTEAFF

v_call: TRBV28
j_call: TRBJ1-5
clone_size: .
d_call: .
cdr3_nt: TGTGCCAGCAGTTTGAGTCTGGCAGGAAATCAGCCCCAGCATTTT
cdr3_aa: CASSLSLAGNQPQHF

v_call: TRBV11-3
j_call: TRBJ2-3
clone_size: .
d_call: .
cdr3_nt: TGTGCCAGCAGCCCGACCTTGAGGGATACGCAGTATTTT
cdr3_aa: CASSPTLRDTQYF

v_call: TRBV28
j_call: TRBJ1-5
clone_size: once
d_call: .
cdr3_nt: TGTGCCAGCAGCCCCGGTGGGGGTTGGAGCAATCAGCCCCAGCATTTT
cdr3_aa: CASSPGGGWSNQPQHF

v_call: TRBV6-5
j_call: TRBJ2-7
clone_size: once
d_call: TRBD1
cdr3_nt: TGTGCCAGCCATACGACAGGGTTAGCCTACGAGCAGTACTTC
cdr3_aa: CASHTTGLAYEQYF

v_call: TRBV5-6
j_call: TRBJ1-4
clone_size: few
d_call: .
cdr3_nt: TGTGCCAGCAGCTTGCACTCCGAGGCTAATGAAAAACTGTTTTTT
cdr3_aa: CASSLHSEANEKLFF

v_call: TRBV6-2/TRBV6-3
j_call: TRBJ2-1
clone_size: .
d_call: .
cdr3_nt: TGTGCCAGCAGTTACTCGGGCAGGGGCCCTGAGCAGTTCTTC
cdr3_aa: CASSYSGRGPEQFF